The sequence of this T cell receptor beta chain was determined in a study of T-cell memory formation after mild COVID-19. TCRdb used MiXCR to reprocess the 5' RACE reads, holding one entry per CDR3 protein. The sample has about 500,000 distinct CDR3 sequences, roughly 20% seen once. This clonotype originated in an adult woman who had mild COVID-19 (a few samples of this study predate the infection). Cell type and time point are not known. What was sequenced was PBMCs or a T cell subset sorted from them (not recorded which).

This CDR3 is CASSLIALAGEQFF. CDR3 sequence (DNA): TGTGCCAGCAGCCTCATCGCCCTAGCGGGGGAGCAGTTCTTC. This sequence joins TRBV7-9 and TRBJ2-1; TRBD2 agrees at 9 bases. This CDR3 is built from 14 residues. Germline V lookup: CDR1 SEHNR, CDR2 FQNEAQ (reference sequence). V shed 5 bases and J 10 bases; nucleotides not matched to a gene: 9.